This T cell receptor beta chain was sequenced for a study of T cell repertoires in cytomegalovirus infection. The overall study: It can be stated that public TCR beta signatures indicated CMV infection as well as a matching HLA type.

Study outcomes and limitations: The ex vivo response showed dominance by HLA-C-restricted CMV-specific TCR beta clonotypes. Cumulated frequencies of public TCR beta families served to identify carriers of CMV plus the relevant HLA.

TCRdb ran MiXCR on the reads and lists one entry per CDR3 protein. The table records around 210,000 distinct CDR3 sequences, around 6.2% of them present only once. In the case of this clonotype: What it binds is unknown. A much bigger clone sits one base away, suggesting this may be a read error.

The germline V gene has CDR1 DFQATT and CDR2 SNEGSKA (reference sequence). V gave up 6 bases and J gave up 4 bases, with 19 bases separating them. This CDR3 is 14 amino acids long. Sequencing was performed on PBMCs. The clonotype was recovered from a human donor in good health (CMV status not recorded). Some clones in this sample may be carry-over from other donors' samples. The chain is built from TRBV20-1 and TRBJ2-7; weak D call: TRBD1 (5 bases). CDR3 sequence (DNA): TGCAGTGCCTTCCGAACAGGACGGCCATACGAGCAGTACTTC. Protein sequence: CSAFRTGRPYEQYF.